Below, 6 T cell receptor beta chains from the same sample are listed, as sequenced in a study of CD8+ T cells in alopecia areata. RNA extraction and reverse transcription yielded cDNA as sequencing template. Only in-frame clones appear in the TCRdb table, and some are missing; sequencing was by immunoSEQ multiplex PCR. The data show 90,000 to 130,000 clones, with under 60% seen just once and roughly a quarter held by the top ten. The sample was NKG2D-low CD8+ T cells sorted from blood. Every receptor here comes from a human donor with alopecia areata.

This clone has a handful of counts. This chain uses TRBV5-1 with TRBJ2-7; D gene unclear. Trimming took 0 bases from V and 4 from J, leaving 8 bases between them. The length of the CDR3 is 13 residues. The germline V gene has CDR1 SGHRS and CDR2 YFSETQ. Written as DNA, the CDR3 is TGCGCCAGCAGCTTGGTTCCCGGTTACGAGCAGTACTTC. It codes for CASSLVPGYEQYF. Full variable domain (rest looked up from reference TRBV5-1 and TRBJ2-7): KAGVTQTPRYLIKTRGQQVTLSCSPISGHRSVSWYQQTPGQGLQFLFEYFSETQRNKGNFPGRFSGRQFSNSRSEMNVSTLELGDSALYLCASSLVPGYEQYFGPGTRLTVT.

This clone showed up just a few times. The rearrangement uses TRBV5-6 and TRBJ1-1; D uncertain. CDR1 and CDR2 (germline): SGHDT, YYEEEE. V shed 2 bases and J shed 0 bases, with 5 bases lying between them. This CDR3 is built from 13 residues. CDR3 DNA sequence: TGTGCCAGCAGCTTACAGTTGAACACTGAAGCTTTCTTT. Translated, it gives CASSLQLNTEAFF.

The genes are TRBV13 and TRBJ2-1; 8 bases fit TRBD2. CDR3 length: 13 residues. CDR1 is PRHDT, CDR2 FYEKMQ, per germline (reference sequence). The V gene end was trimmed by 5 bases and the J gene end by 9 bases; junction bases not matched to a gene: 6. The CDR3 DNA follows: TGTGCCAGCAGCCCTGCCGGGAGGGGTGAGCAGTTCTTC. It is translated as CASSPAGRGEQFF. Full variable domain (missing parts from reference TRBV13 and TRBJ2-1): AAGVIQSPRHLIKEKRETATLKCYPIPRHDTVYWYQQGPGQDPQFLISFYEKMQSDKGSIPDRFSAQQFSDYHSELNMSSLELGDSALYFCASSPAGRGEQFFGPGTRLTVL.

This chain connects TRBV29-1 to TRBJ2-3, with D possibly being TRBD1 or TRBD2 (5 bases each). V was pared by 5 bases and J by 2 bases, with 8 bases between. Germline CDR1 and CDR2: SQVTM and ANQGSEA. This CDR3 has 12 amino acids. The CDR3 sequence is CSVKGTTDTQYF. The CDR3 region has the DNA TGCAGCGTTAAGGGGACCACAGATACGCAGTATTTT.

This clone has just a few counts. The chain links TRBV28 to TRBJ2-1, with D perhaps TRBD1 (5 bases). This CDR3 spans 15 amino acids. The V gene's germline CDR1 is MDHEN and CDR2 SYDVKM. Trimming took off 3 bases at V and 6 bases at J, with 15 bases between the two ends. This CDR3 is CASSFLRVVSNEQFF. CDR3 sequence (DNA): TGTGCCAGCAGTTTTCTCAGGGTGGTGAGCAATGAGCAGTTCTTC.

The V gene is TRBV27, the J gene TRBJ2-3; 9 bases match TRBD2. The V gene's germline CDR1 is MNHEY and CDR2 SMNVEV (reference sequence). Losses at the gene ends were 2 bases for V and 4 bases for J; bases not matched to a gene: 13. CDR3 length: 18 amino acids. CDR3 amino acids: CASSLIGREGLRSDTQYF. CDR3 coding DNA: TGTGCCAGCAGTTTAATTGGGCGGGAGGGCCTACGGTCAGATACGCAGTATTTT.